What follows is one T cell receptor beta chain and its context. As yet, its antigen is unknown. The time point: week 35, safety follow-up. The vaccine gave 300 ug of a 20-mer mutant IDH1 peptide subcutaneously per dose. Profiling relied on immunoSEQ multiplex PCR, and the TCRdb table lists in-frame clones only, not all of them. The sample holds tens of thousands of clones, 70% to 85% seen once. The data derive from a study of a mutant IDH1 vaccine in newly diagnosed glioma. The wider study: Averaging roughly 40 years of age, treated patients were about 60% male and about 38% female. Week 35 brought visit V12, which was followed by visit V13 at week 47.

Trimming left V 0 bases short and J 4 bases short, with 14 bases between. Germline loops: CDR1 SGHRS, CDR2 YFSETQ. This CDR3 comprises 15 residues. This specimen was PBMCs, taken from a glioma patient whose treatment included an IDH1 peptide vaccine. This sequence was found in a man under 40 with glioma. J is TRBJ2-7 and V is TRBV5-1, with D tentatively TRBD2 (7 bases). CDR3 region: CASSLEQGGEYEQYF. The CDR3 DNA reads TGCGCCAGCAGCTTGGAACAGGGAGGGGAATACGAGCAGTACTTC. Based on the CDR3 plus reference TRBV5-1 and TRBJ2-7, the full variable domain is KAGVTQTPRYLIKTRGQQVTLSCSPISGHRSVSWYQQTPGQGLQFLFEYFSETQRNKGNFPGRFSGRQFSNSRSEMNVSTLELGDSALYLCASSLEQGGEYEQYFGPGTRLTVT.